This T cell receptor (beta chain) was obtained from a study of blood T cell repertoires in COVID-19. Across the study: COVID-19 samples from acute and convalescent phases originated in the United States, Italy and Spain.

Germline loops: CDR1 MNHEY, CDR2 SVGAGI. The length of the CDR3 is 14 residues. Trimming took 7 bases from V and 5 from J; bases not matched to a gene: 8. Clones were sequenced by immunoSEQ multiplex PCR, and TCRdb holds only the in-frame ones, with some missing. The data hold about 350,000 clones, with roughly 90% observed a single time. Specimen: peripheral blood. The receptor comes from a woman aged 55 to 70 with COVID-19, enrolled during active disease. V usage is TRBV6-5 and J usage is TRBJ2-3; 8 nucleotides align to TRBD1. CDR3 in amino acids: CASTRDRRLDTQYF. The CDR3 DNA is TGTGCCAGCACACGGGACAGGCGCTTAGATACGCAGTATTTT.